The sequence of this T cell receptor beta chain was determined in a study of spatial heterogeneity in lung cancer (dated by TCRdb to the late 2010s). Context from the whole study: Beta-chain transcripts were consistently detected in greater numbers than alpha-chain transcripts, which likely reflected higher beta-chain transcript abundance. In the raw uncorrected reads, each unique combination of TCR and UMI appeared more than ten times on average. In non-small cell lung cancer, the study made a quantitative comparison of TCR alpha and beta repertoires among multiple tumor regions, matched nontumor lung and blood. TCR repertoire features were related to nonsynonymous mutation counts determined by whole-exome sequencing of tumor tissue. Both alpha and beta chains were TCR-sequenced in 220 or so tumor regions, some 64 matched nontumor lung samples and around 50 PBMC samples obtained at surgery. The paper's findings and limits, for the study overall: Ubiquitous expanded tumor TCRs were detected in blood more often at tumor resection than at routine follow-up. Confirming at a functional level the hypothesis that regional TCRs recognize regional mutations was considered to require additional single-cell paired TCR alpha and beta sequencing.

As regards this clonotype: Its antigen is unknown. The record has no base qualities; no much larger clone is one base away. This beta chain is a stray sequence in a library constructed for alpha chains; its clone size is not meaningful.

Sample time point, as interpreted from the label and publication: sample taken at primary tumor resection. For TCR sequencing, whole RNA was extracted from tumor and nontumor lung tissue, or from cryopreserved PBMC samples, and no cell sorting was done. Donors were 72 patients with early-stage, untreated non-small cell lung cancer from the lung TRACERx cohort. A patient was chosen for TCR sequencing only when enough RNA was available from at least two tumor regions. The library was produced with 5' RACE. The data were produced on a NextSeq 500. The TCR library protocol attached a unique molecular identifier to each TCR cDNA molecule to allow correction of PCR and sequencing errors. Regarding the original processing steps: Decombinator tools were used for TCR identification, UMI-based error correction and CDR3 extraction. TCRs above a frequency of 2 per 1,000, corresponding to the top 1% of the tumor frequency distribution, were defined as expanded. Renyi diversity was calculated using the R vegan package after each repertoire was subsampled 100 times to 5,000 TCRs. To build CDR3 similarity networks, amino acid triplet string-kernel similarity was used, and CDR3s were connected when their pairwise similarity was above 0.82. The public reads were run again by TCRdb, first through fastp at Q25 and then through MiXCR, and only productive beta chains were kept. Each CDR3 protein gets just one entry, which takes the most common genes and DNA from the rows behind it. These V and J calls derive from TCRdb rather than the authors' analysis. The sample table records about 4,000 distinct CDR3 sequences; roughly 50% of these occur just once. Around 73% of the sample is taken by the ten largest.

The CDR3 sequence holds 14 residues, the cysteine and phenylalanine included. Only the CDR3 part of the read is kept: 42 bases, read in frame from the first base. V is cut by 0 bases and J by 4 bases, and the space between the germline ends is 9 bases. Sequences LGHDT (CDR1) and YNNKEL (CDR2) are obtained from the germline V gene (reference sequence). Source: PBMCs, taken at surgery. The sequence is built from TRBV3-1 and TRBJ1-2; the D gene identity is not certain. The source of this sequence is a female donor with early-stage non-small cell lung cancer. The base sequence is TGTGCCAGCAGCCAAGAAAAAGGGTCCTATGGCTACACCTTC. It encodes CASSQEKGSYGYTF. The full variable domain, completed from the reference TRBV3-1 and TRBJ1-2 proteins outside the CDR3, reads DTAVSQTPKYLVTQMGNDKSIKCEQNLGHDTMYWYKQDSKKFLKIMFSYNNKELIINETVPNRFSPKSPDKAHLNLHINSLELGDSAVYFCASSQEKGSYGYTFGSGTRLTVV.